This entry is about one T cell receptor beta chain. The antigen is not known. Clones were read by immunoSEQ multiplex PCR, and TCRdb kept only the in-frame ones, dropping some. The data show around 24,000 clones, 80% to 85% seen once. The sample is drawn from a study of lymphopenia after photon versus proton radiotherapy. This CDR3 contains 11 residues. Germline V lookup: CDR1 MNHNS, CDR2 SASEGT. Between the trimmed V and J ends, which lost 3 bases and 10 bases, there was a span of 9 bases. Findings and caveats of the study: After lymphocyte nadir, photon-treated repertoires showed oligoclonal expansion, especially CD8+ Temra. Post-nadir TCR diversity decline inversely tracked overall survival among those who died.

The chain has TRBV6-1 and TRBJ1-1, with D hard to call. This TCR was sampled from a woman aged 45-65 years with pancreatic cancer. Specimen: peripheral blood, collected from a patient treated with photon-based radiotherapy. This CDR3 is CASSDLGPAFF. CDR3 bases: TGTGCCAGCAGTGATCTCGGCCCAGCTTTCTTT.